One sample yielded the 20 T cell receptor beta chains listed below, sequenced in a study of Ad26.COV2.S vaccination and SARS-CoV-2 variants. Libraries were prepared by immunoSEQ multiplex PCR; TCRdb keeps only in-frame clonotypes and omits some of them. This sample yields some 480,000 clones, of which 87% are seen a single time; 9.5% to 15% belongs to the top ten. Treatment indicated: around 19 received Ad26.COV2.S at low or high dose, single or two shots; five or six received placebo; per-sample allocation not given. All samples were drawn on day 63, counting from the first vaccine or placebo injection. The specimen comprised peripheral blood, sampled in a trial of Ad26.COV2.S vaccine versus placebo. Source of these receptors: a person between 18 and 65 years old who received the Ad26.COV2.S COVID-19 vaccine or a placebo.

CDR3 DNA sequence: TGTGCCAGCAGTGTGTCGAGTAATGAAAAACTGTTTTTT. Residues: CASSVSSNEKLFF. The gene calls are TRBV5-6 and TRBJ1-4; D uncertain. V lost 5 bases and J lost 4, with 9 bases in between. This CDR3 comprises 13 residues. Germline lookup yields CDR1 SGHDT and CDR2 YYEEEE.

The chain recombines TRBV12-5 with TRBJ2-7; no firm D call. Trimming took 3 bases from V and 3 from J, leaving 6 bases between them. This CDR3 has 12 amino acids. The germline gives CDR1 LGHNT, CDR2 FRNRAP. DNA for the CDR3: TGTGCTAGTGGTTTCGGCCTCTACGAGCAGTACTTC. This encodes CASGFGLYEQYF.

This clone was picked up one time. This chain uses TRBV6-2 or TRBV6-3 with TRBJ2-2, with 7 bases lining up with TRBD2. The trim removed 2 bases at V and 7 bases at J, leaving 10 bases unmatched. Looked up from germline, CDR1 is MNHEY and CDR2 is SVGEGT. This CDR3 has 16 amino acids. The CDR3 DNA is TGTGCCAGCAGTTACCTGATCGCGGGAGCCGGCGGGGAGCTGTTTTTT. Protein product: CASSYLIAGAGGELFF.

The genes are TRBV30 and TRBJ2-3, with 11 bases matching TRBD2. Germline V CDR1 and CDR2: GTSNPN, SVGIG (reference sequence). CDR3 length: 15 residues. Trimming took 3 bases from V and 2 from J; bases not matched to a gene: 4. CDR3 region: CAWSLAGGLTDTQYF. The DNA for the CDR3 is TGTGCCTGGAGCCTAGCGGGAGGCCTCACAGATACGCAGTATTTT.

This clone was recorded a few times. This chain uses TRBV7-3 with TRBJ2-2; D is ambiguous. The V gene's germline CDR1 is SGHTA and CDR2 FQGTGA. The CDR3 has 14 residues. V lost 0 bases to trimming and J lost 1 base, with 3 bases between them. CDR3 sequence (DNA): TGTGCCAGCAGCTTAACGGTGAACACCGGGGAGCTGTTTTTT. It encodes CASSLTVNTGELFF.

The J gene is TRBJ1-2, the V gene TRBV5-5; 8 nucleotides agree with TRBD1. J was trimmed by 1 base and V by 3 bases; bases with no gene match: 11. The CDR3 covers 17 residues. Germline values: CDR1 SGHKS, CDR2 YYEKEE (reference sequence). Here the CDR3 DNA reads TGTGCCAGCAGCTCGACTCGGACAGGGACAAATAACTATGGCTACACCTTC. Its protein is CASSSTRTGTNNYGYTF.

V is TRBV5-8 and J is TRBJ1-5; TRBD1 agrees at 8 bases. Germline values: CDR1 SGHTS, CDR2 YDEGEE. There are 15 residues in the CDR3. The J segment lost 4 bases and the V segment lost 4 bases, leaving 7 bases of the junction unmatched. The CDR3 is CASSIQGARNQPQHF. For the CDR3, the DNA is TGTGCCAGCAGCATTCAGGGGGCCCGAAATCAGCCCCAGCATTTT.

The V call is TRBV27, the J call TRBJ2-1; D may be TRBD2 (5 bases). Germline CDR1 and CDR2: MNHEY and SMNVEV (reference sequence). V gave up 7 bases and J gave up 2 bases, with 9 bases separating them. CDR3 length: 13 amino acids. The CDR3 coding sequence is TGTGCCAGCATGCGGGTGCCCTACAATGAGCAGTTCTTC. It codes for CASMRVPYNEQFF.

The rearrangement links TRBV7-2 to TRBJ1-1, with 8 bases lining up with TRBD1. The CDR3 runs to 13 residues. The germline V gene encodes CDR1 SGHTA and CDR2 FQGNSA. V shed 5 bases and J 8 bases; nucleotides not matched to a gene: 7. Written as DNA, the CDR3 is TGTGCCAGCAGCACTGGACAGGGAGTAGAAGCTTTCTTT. Translated: CASSTGQGVEAFF.

The chain carries TRBV5-4 and TRBJ2-7, with 7 bases lining up with TRBD1. Losses at the gene ends were 4 bases for V and 0 bases for J; bases not matched to a gene: 7. This CDR3 is built from 15 residues. Germline V CDR1 and CDR2: SGHNT, YYREEE (reference sequence). CDR3 nucleotide sequence: TGTGCCAGCAGCGTCGACAGGGTACTCTCCTACGAGCAGTACTTC. Translation: CASSVDRVLSYEQYF.

CDR3 coding DNA: TGTGCCAGCAGTTCAACAGGGCCGAAAAAGATCTACGAGCAGTACTTC. This translates into CASSSTGPKKIYEQYF. The chain has TRBV7-2 and TRBJ2-7, with D possibly matching TRBD1 (6 bases). Trimming removed 6 bases at V and 3 bases at J, with 21 bases between. The germline gives CDR1 SGHTA, CDR2 FQGNSA. The CDR3 loop spans 16 amino acids.

V gene TRBV6-2 or TRBV6-3 combines with J gene TRBJ2-3; 9 bases map to TRBD2. Germline CDR1 reads MNHEY; CDR2 reads SVGEGT. The CDR3 length is 17 residues. Germline trimming cut 0 bases from V and 7 bases from J; bases unmatched to any gene: 11. The CDR3 loop reads CASSYSREGRARNTQYF. The CDR3 DNA reads TGTGCCAGCAGTTACTCGCGGGAGGGCCGGGCTCGAAATACGCAGTATTTT.

This chain links TRBV5-6 with TRBJ1-1, with a tentative D call TRBD1 (6 bases). Germline V CDR1 and CDR2: SGHDT, YYEEEE. The germline V and J ends were trimmed by 7 bases and 4 bases, with 23 bases remaining between them. This CDR3 contains 16 residues. The CDR3 region is CASSPQLGGRLTEAFF. DNA of the CDR3: TGTGCCAGCTCACCCCAGTTGGGGGGCCGGCTCACTGAAGCTTTCTTT.

The V call is TRBV9, the J call TRBJ2-7; a weak D match, TRBD2 (5 bases). The CDR3 loop spans 13 amino acids. Trimming removed 4 bases at V and 3 bases at J, with 11 bases between. Germline CDR1 SGDLS, CDR2 YYNGEE. CDR3: CASSPGLHYEQYF. CDR3 bases: TGTGCCAGCAGCCCAGGACTCCACTACGAGCAGTACTTC. Combining the CDR3 with reference TRBV9 and TRBJ2-7 gives the whole variable domain DSGVTQTPKHLITATGQRVTLRCSPRSGDLSVYWYQQSLDQGLQFLIQYYNGEERAKGNILERFSAQQFPDLHSELNLSSLELGDSALYFCASSPGLHYEQYFGPGTRLTVT.

The chain has TRBV5-4 and TRBJ2-6; D could derive from TRBD1 or TRBD2 (6 bases each). The V end was cut by 4 bases, the J end by 1 base, with 21 bases between. CDR3 size: 19 residues. Germline V gene sequence: CDR1 SGHNT, CDR2 YYREEE (reference sequence). For the CDR3, the DNA is TGTGCCAGCAGCCGGGGGTTGGGGGGCGCAGGGTCTGGGGCCAACGTCCTGACTTTC. The encoded protein is CASSRGLGGAGSGANVLTF.

The J gene is TRBJ2-1, the V gene TRBV30, with 7 bases that match TRBD2. This CDR3 contains 11 residues. The junction had 6 bases not matched to a gene; V was cut back by 8 bases and J by 8 bases. The V gene's germline CDR1 is GTSNPN and CDR2 SVGIG (reference sequence). CDR3 sequence (DNA): TGTGCCGGAGGGGAGGGGTATGAGCAGTTCTTC. Protein: CAGGEGYEQFF.

The V and J genes are TRBV6-4 and TRBJ2-1; D not certain. In germline, CDR1 is MRHNA, CDR2 SNTAGT. The CDR3 sequence is 13 residues long. The ends were cut back, 1 base at V and 10 bases at J, with 11 bases in the middle. The DNA of the CDR3 is TGTGCCAGCAGTGACTTGTTCAATGGGGAGCAGTTCTTC. Its protein is CASSDLFNGEQFF.

V is TRBV4-2 and J is TRBJ1-5; D is possibly TRBD1 (6 bases). V gave up 2 bases and J gave up 5 bases, with 10 bases separating them. The CDR3 sequence is 14 residues long. CDR1 LGHNA and CDR2 YNFKEQ come from the germline V gene. This CDR3 reads CASSQPYRDQPQHF. The DNA of the CDR3 is TGTGCCAGCAGCCAACCGTACAGGGATCAGCCCCAGCATTTT.

V usage is TRBV5-5 and J usage is TRBJ1-2; D not resolved. Between the trimmed V and J ends, which lost 2 bases and 3 bases, there was a span of 8 bases. Germline assignment: CDR1 SGHKS and CDR2 YYEKEE (reference sequence). The CDR3 has 13 amino acids. CDR3 sequence reads: CASSFAGDYGYTF. The CDR3 region has the DNA TGTGCCAGCAGCTTCGCAGGAGACTATGGCTACACCTTC.

CDR3 nucleotides: TGTGCCAGTAGTATGTCACAGCTCGACAACACAGATACGCAGTATTTT. It yields the protein CASSMSQLDNTDTQYF. The chain is built from TRBV19 and TRBJ2-3, with D hard to call. This CDR3 is built from 16 residues. Trimming removed 3 bases from V and 2 bases from J, with 15 bases in between. From germline, CDR1 is LNHDA and CDR2 SQIVND (reference sequence).